This T cell receptor beta chain was sequenced for a study of blood T cell repertoires in COVID-19. About the study: The United States, Italy and Spain supplied acute and convalescent COVID-19 samples. From T cells, B-cell-depleted T cells, or PBMCs came the material, which was cDNA or gDNA.

Assay used: immunoSEQ multiplex PCR; TCRdb lists only in-frame clones, some missing. The table records hundreds of thousands of clones, roughly 85% of them present only once. Trimming left V 1 base short and J 0 bases short, with 13 bases between. The CDR3 length is 17 residues. Per germline, CDR1 MNHEY and CDR2 SMNVEV (reference sequence). The sequenced material came from peripheral blood. The V gene is TRBV27, the J gene TRBJ2-4; a weak D match, TRBD1 (6 bases). The sequence came from a woman aged 40 to 49 with active or convalescent COVID-19. For the CDR3, the DNA is TGTGCCAGCAGTTTATATCCGAGACAGGCAGCCAAAAACATTCAGTACTTC. It encodes CASSLYPRQAAKNIQYF.